This TCR beta chain is from a study of T-cell reconstitution after alpha-beta-depleted transplantation in children (dated by TCRdb to about 2016). Describing the broader study: Using TCR repertoire profiling, the study followed T-cell immune reconstitution in a quantitative way in children after TCRalphabeta/CD19-depleted allogeneic hematopoietic cell transplantation. Findings and caveats that apply to the study as a whole: Over the following months the frequencies of hyperexpanded clones went down, and after one year T-cell counts and TCRbeta diversity were mostly credited to newly produced T cells. The apparently early alphabetaT-cell count recovery about two months after transplant was reportedly dependent on only several hundred rapidly expanded clones derived from non-depleted graft cells. In some patients, the high TCRbeta diversity seen at day 60 was put down to recipient T cells and intrathymic progenitors that had survived conditioning.

The treatment or condition label on this specimen signifies: allogeneic hematopoietic cell transplantation with graft depleted of TCRalphabeta T cells and CD19 B cells. Transplant recipients were children who received TCRalphabeta/CD19-depleted allogeneic hematopoietic cell grafts. For this clonotype: Its antigen is not yet known. No base quality information exists; no much larger clone differs at one position.

The trim is 1 base for V and 4 bases for J, with a gap of 13 bases between the germline ends. Counted from cysteine to phenylalanine, this CDR3 has 15 amino acids. The sequence is cut down to CDR3 DNA, 45 bases in frame from base 1. The library was obtained by PCR. Sequencing used an Illumina HiSeq 2500. TCR library preparation used molecular barcoding, with unique molecular identifiers applied to normalize quantification of the TCRbeta repertoire. The raw public data were reprocessed by TCRdb itself: fastp quality trimming at Q25, MiXCR clonotype calling, in-frame beta chains only. Every entry covers one CDR3 protein and lists the most common genes and DNA from its rows. For this sample the table gives about 980,000 distinct CDR3 sequences, of which under 30% were detected only once. The ten largest clones take up about 28% of the sample.

This TCR came from a boy younger than two who had a stem cell transplant for SCID, so the T cells may come from the graft donor. This sequence uses TRBV12-3 or TRBV12-4 and TRBJ2-5; TRBD1 is possibly the D segment (6 matching bases). The sample here was PBMCs, mostly from graft donor cells, taken 360 days after TCRalphabeta/CD19-depleted stem cell transplant. The DNA sequence reads TGTGCCAGCAGTTTAGATGGGAAAGGGGGAGAGACCCAGTACTTC. It codes for CASSLDGKGGETQYF.